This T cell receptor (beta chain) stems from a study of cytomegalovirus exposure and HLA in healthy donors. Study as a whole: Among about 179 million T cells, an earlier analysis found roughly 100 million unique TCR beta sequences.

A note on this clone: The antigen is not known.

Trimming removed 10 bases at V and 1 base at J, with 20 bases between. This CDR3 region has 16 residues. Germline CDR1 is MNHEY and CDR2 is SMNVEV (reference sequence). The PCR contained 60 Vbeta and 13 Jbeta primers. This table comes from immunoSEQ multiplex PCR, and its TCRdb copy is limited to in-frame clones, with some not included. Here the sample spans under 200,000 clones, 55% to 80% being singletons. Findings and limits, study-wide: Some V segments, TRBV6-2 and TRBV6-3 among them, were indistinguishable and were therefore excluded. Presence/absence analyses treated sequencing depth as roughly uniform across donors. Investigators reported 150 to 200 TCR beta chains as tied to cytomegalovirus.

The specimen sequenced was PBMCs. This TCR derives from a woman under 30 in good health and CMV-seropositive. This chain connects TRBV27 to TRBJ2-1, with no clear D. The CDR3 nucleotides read TGTGCCACCCGGATGCTGACTTCTCCATCCTACAATGAGCAGTTCTTC. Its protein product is CATRMLTSPSYNEQFF.